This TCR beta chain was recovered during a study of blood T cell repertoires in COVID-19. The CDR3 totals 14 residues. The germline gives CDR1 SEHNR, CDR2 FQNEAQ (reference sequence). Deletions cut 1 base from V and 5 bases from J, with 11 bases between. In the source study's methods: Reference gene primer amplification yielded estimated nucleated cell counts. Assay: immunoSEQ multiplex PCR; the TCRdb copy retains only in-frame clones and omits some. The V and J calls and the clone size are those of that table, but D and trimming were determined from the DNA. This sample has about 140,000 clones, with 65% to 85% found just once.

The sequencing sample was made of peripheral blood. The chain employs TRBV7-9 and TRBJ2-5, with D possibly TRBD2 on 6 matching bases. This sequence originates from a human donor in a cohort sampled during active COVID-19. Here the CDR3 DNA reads TGTGCCAGCAGCTTAGGTGGGGCGGGGGAGACCCAGTACTTC. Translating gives CASSLGGAGETQYF.